These T cell receptor beta chains were read from a single sample in a study of T cells after yellow fever vaccination. MiXCR, run by TCRdb on the 5' RACE reads, gives a single entry per CDR3 protein. Among hundreds of thousands of distinct CDR3 sequences listed, around 20% were seen once. The material was PBMCs, obtained before the yellow fever booster vaccination. These receptors were taken from a man younger than 35 who received the YFV17D yellow fever vaccine. The CDR3 runs from the conserved cysteine through the conserved F or W. D genes are given only for firm matches. Clone size is not always given. Where it is, it says once, few, many or a class for expanded clones.

abundance,v_gene,d_gene,j_gene,CDR3nt,CDR3aa
few,TRBV6-5,-,TRBJ2-1,TGTGCCAGCAGTTACCCGGGGGCAGGGGTCAATGAGCAGTTCTTC,CASSYPGAGVNEQFF
-,TRBV28,TRBD1,TRBJ2-6,TGTGCCAGCAGTCCCTTTTCCGGGACAGGGTCCTCTGGGGCCAACGTCCTGACTTTC,CASSPFSGTGSSGANVLTF
once,TRBV4-3,-,TRBJ1-2,TGCGCCAGCAGCCAAGAGGCGGGAATGAACTATGGCTACACCTTC,CASSQEAGMNYGYTF
few,TRBV12-3/TRBV12-4,-,TRBJ2-5,TGTGCCAGCAGTCTCCTCGGGCGGGGTTTAGAGACCCAGTACTTC,CASSLLGRGLETQYF
few,TRBV5-1,-,TRBJ2-3,TGCGCCAGCAGGATTGGGGGAAGCACAGATACGCAGTATTTT,CASRIGGSTDTQYF
-,TRBV6-5,-,TRBJ2-1,TGTGCCAGCAGTTATCAACCGGGGGCACTTTACAATGAGCAGTTCTTC,CASSYQPGALYNEQFF
few,TRBV7-2,-,TRBJ2-5,TGTGCCAGCAGCTTAGAAGGGGGGCGGGAGACCCAGTACTTC,CASSLEGGRETQYF
many,TRBV18,-,TRBJ1-5,TGTGCCAGCTCACCAATAAAACATCCGGGGCAGCCCCAGCATTTT,CASSPIKHPGQPQHF
-,TRBV5-4,TRBD2,TRBJ2-3,TGTGCCAGTAAGACGGGGGGGCCCAGAGATACGCAGTATTTT,CASKTGGPRDTQYF
-,TRBV28,-,TRBJ1-5,TGTGCCAGCAGCCCCGCCATGGGGTTCAATCAGCCCCAGCATTTT,CASSPAMGFNQPQHF
few,TRBV5-1,-,TRBJ2-3,TGCGCCAGCAGCTGGGCCGGGGGCACGTCAGATACGCAGTATTTT,CASSWAGGTSDTQYF
-,TRBV21-1,-,TRBJ2-5,TGTGCCAGCAGCCCCCACAGGACGGGGGAGACCCAGTACTTC,CASSPHRTGETQYF
few,TRBV20-1,-,TRBJ1-6,TGCAGTGCTGAGAGGAACCGGGACGGGTATTCACCCCTCCACTTT,CSAERNRDGYSPLHF
few,TRBV10-3,-,TRBJ2-3,TGTGCCATCAGTGAGTATGGAGCGGGCACAGATACGCAGTATTTT,CAISEYGAGTDTQYF
few,TRBV5-5,-,TRBJ2-2,TGTGCCAGCAGGGTGGGGAGCCCCCTAAGAACACCGGGAGAGCTGTTTTTT,CASRVGSPLRTPGELFF
-,TRBV7-2,-,TRBJ1-2,TGTGCCAGCAGCTTAGGGGCAGGGGTCTATGGCTACACCTTC,CASSLGAGVYGYTF
few,TRBV5-1,-,TRBJ2-1,TGCGCCAGCAGCTTAGATCGGACAGTCAGGAATGAGCAGTTCTTC,CASSLDRTVRNEQFF
-,TRBV5-1,-,TRBJ2-7,TGCGCCAGCAGCTCCCCCGGTATTGTCTACGAGCAGTACTTC,CASSSPGIVYEQYF
-,TRBV20-1,-,TRBJ2-5,TGCAGTGCCAGTGGGGATAGGGCTGAGACCCAGTACTTC,CSASGDRAETQYF
few,TRBV5-6,-,TRBJ1-5,TGTGCCAGCAGCGCTGGAGGGACCTATCAGCCCCAGCATTTT,CASSAGGTYQPQHF
-,TRBV7-2,-,TRBJ2-3,TGTGCCAGCAGCTTGCGGGACGCCAGCACAGATACGCAGTATTTT,CASSLRDASTDTQYF
-,TRBV5-1,-,TRBJ2-4,TGCGCCAGCAGCAAGGACGGATTGGCAGCCAAAAACATTCAGTACTTC,CASSKDGLAAKNIQYF
-,TRBV7-8,TRBD1,TRBJ1-2,TGTGCCAGCAGCTTACCGGGACAGGGAATCTATGGCTACACCTTC,CASSLPGQGIYGYTF
few,TRBV9,TRBD1,TRBJ2-5,TGTGCCAGCAGCGTCTCGGACAGGGTGAAGACCCAGTACTTC,CASSVSDRVKTQYF
few,TRBV4-1,-,TRBJ2-7,TGCGCCAGCAGCCAAGAAACTAGCCCTTCCTACGAGCAGTACTTC,CASSQETSPSYEQYF
-,TRBV4-3,-,TRBJ2-2,TGCGCCAGCAGCCAAGTCGGCAGGGGAGTCACCGGGGAGCTGTTTTTT,CASSQVGRGVTGELFF
many,TRBV3-1,-,TRBJ2-3,TGTGCCAGCAGCCAAGGCGGGGGCCCATCAGATACGCAGTATTTT,CASSQGGGPSDTQYF
-,TRBV7-3,-,TRBJ1-1,TGTGCCAGCAGCTTAATACACGGCCCGAACACTGAAGCTTTCTTT,CASSLIHGPNTEAFF
-,TRBV7-6,-,TRBJ2-1,TGTGCCAGCAGCTTTGGTGAGGGTTGGAATGAGCAGTTCTTC,CASSFGEGWNEQFF